These 18 T cell receptor beta chains were sequenced from one sample in a study of CDR3 diversity in severe acne. TCRdb fed the PCR reads into MiXCR, producing one record per CDR3 protein. This sample has some 84,000 distinct CDR3 sequences, with 51% found just once. The sequenced sample was blood. The receptors shown here come from a male donor in good health, without acne.

This clonotype was detected many times. The chain combines TRBV5-6 with TRBJ2-3; D is uncertain. In germline, CDR1 is SGHDT, CDR2 YYEEEE. CDR3 length: 12 amino acids. Deletions cut 4 bases from V and 4 bases from J, with 7 bases between. CDR3: CASSRFPDTQYF. The CDR3 DNA sequence: TGTGCCAGCAGCCGCTTTCCAGATACGCAGTATTTT.

The chain has TRBV2 and TRBJ1-1; a weak D match, TRBD1 (5 bases). The CDR3 has 11 amino acids. Germline loops: CDR1 SNHLY, CDR2 FYNNEI. V lost 8 bases to trimming and J lost 3 bases, with 7 bases between them. The CDR3 loop is CASRGDTEAFF. CDR3 sequence (DNA): TGTGCCAGCCGAGGGGACACTGAAGCTTTCTTT.

This clonotype has a single count. This may come from a read error, since a much larger clone is one base off. The chain recombines TRBV29-1 with TRBJ1-4; D remains ambiguous. The CDR3 extends over 12 amino acids. V gave up 4 bases and J gave up 5 bases, with 8 bases separating them. Germline lookup yields CDR1 SQVTM and CDR2 ANQGSEA. The CDR3 loop is CSVGSGNEKLFF. The CDR3, as DNA: TGCAGCGTTGGGTCCGGGAATGAAAAACTGTTTTTT.

This clonotype was recorded many times. This chain uses TRBV10-3 with TRBJ1-6; TRBD1 agrees at 10 bases. CDR3 length: 16 residues. In germline, CDR1 is ENHRY, CDR2 SYGVKD. The ends lost 4 bases at V and 5 bases at J; junction bases unmatched: 5. The DNA for the CDR3 is TGTGCCATCAGTGGTCGACAGGGGGCCGATAATTCACCCCTCCACTTT. Translated, it gives CAISGRQGADNSPLHF.

CDR3 residues: CASSYGSRNEQFF. DNA for the CDR3: TGCGCCAGCAGCTACGGCAGTAGGAATGAGCAGTTCTTC. The chain couples TRBV5-1 to TRBJ2-1, with D uncertain. V gave up 3 bases and J gave up 7 bases, with 11 bases separating them. Germline values: CDR1 SGHRS, CDR2 YFSETQ. The length of the CDR3 is 13 residues.

This clonotype was seen repeatedly, ten times or more. Possible read error: a much larger clone is one base away. The CDR3 sequence: CASRGSYNEKLFF. The CDR3 nucleotides are TGTGCCAGCAGGGGCAGTTATAATGAAAAACTGTTTTTT. The chain is built from TRBV7-9 and TRBJ1-4; no reliable D call. The CDR3 has 13 residues. Germline CDR1 and CDR2: SEHNR and FQNEAQ (reference sequence). Trimming stripped 6 bases from V and 4 bases from J, with 9 bases between.

This clonotype was counted at least ten times. The genes are TRBV5-1 and TRBJ2-7; D is possibly TRBD1 (6 bases). The CDR3 extends over 14 amino acids. CDR1 is SGHRS, CDR2 YFSETQ, per germline. Trimming took off 2 bases at V and 4 bases at J, with 13 bases between the two ends. CDR3 sequence reads: CASSFEQGFYEQYF. CDR3 bases: TGCGCCAGCAGCTTCGAGCAGGGGTTTTACGAGCAGTACTTC. The full variable domain, its missing parts supplied by reference TRBV5-1 and TRBJ2-7, is KAGVTQTPRYLIKTRGQQVTLSCSPISGHRSVSWYQQTPGQGLQFLFEYFSETQRNKGNFPGRFSGRQFSNSRSEMNVSTLELGDSALYLCASSFEQGFYEQYFGPGTRLTVT.

The gene calls are TRBV20-1 and TRBJ1-1; the D gene is possibly TRBD1 (5 bases). The CDR3 covers 15 residues. CDR1 and CDR2 from the germline V gene are DFQATT and SNEGSKA (reference sequence). V was pared by 4 bases and J by 4 bases, with 19 bases between. The CDR3 sequence is CSATRDGREGTEAFF. The CDR3 DNA follows: TGCAGTGCTACCCGGGACGGCCGCGAGGGCACTGAAGCTTTCTTT.

This clonotype is deemed medium-sized (0.01 to 0.1%). The rearrangement uses TRBV10-3 and TRBJ2-7, with D possibly being TRBD1 (6 bases). CDR1 is ENHRY and CDR2 is SYGVKD in the germline V gene. V lost 5 bases, J lost 4 bases, and 9 bases lay in between. The CDR3 covers 12 residues. This CDR3 is CAISQQGYEQYF. The DNA for the CDR3 is TGTGCCATCAGTCAACAGGGTTACGAGCAGTACTTC.

This clonotype was counted ten times or more. The rearrangement uses TRBV15 and TRBJ1-4; TRBD1 aligns across 9 bases. The CDR3 is made up of 15 amino acids. V dropped 6 bases and J dropped 8; count of bases not matched to a gene: 10. The germline V gene encodes CDR1 LNHNV and CDR2 YYDKDF (reference sequence). The DNA for the CDR3 is TGTGCCACCAGTCGACCGGGACAGGGAGGGGAAAAACTGTTTTTT. This translates into CATSRPGQGGEKLFF.

This clonotype was observed many times. This chain connects TRBV29-1 to TRBJ2-5; D may correspond to TRBD1 or TRBD2 (9 bases each). V dropped 1 base and J dropped 5 bases, with 23 bases sitting between them. The CDR3 loop spans 17 amino acids. Germline loops: CDR1 SQVTM, CDR2 ANQGSEA. In DNA, the CDR3 is TGCAGCGTTGAAGGGACAGGGGTTGCGGGAGGGTACGAGACCCAGTACTTC. It specifies CSVEGTGVAGGYETQYF.

The chain links TRBV6-5 to TRBJ1-5; 8 bases match TRBD1. Germline CDR1 is MNHEY and CDR2 is SVGAGI. The CDR3 loop spans 12 amino acids. V lost 7 bases to trimming and J lost 14 bases; unmatched junction nucleotides: 10. The CDR3 coding sequence is TGTGCCAGCACGGCCAAACAGGGGGACGAGCATTTT. Translated: CASTAKQGDEHF.

This chain uses TRBV7-9 with TRBJ2-7; the match to TRBD1 covers 7 bases. The CDR3 covers 12 residues. Trimming took 5 bases from V and 10 from J; bases not matched to a gene: 8. Germline CDR1 reads SEHNR; CDR2 reads FQNEAQ (reference sequence). The CDR3 loop reads CASSQVGQVQYF. The CDR3 DNA reads TGTGCCAGCAGCCAGGTAGGACAGGTACAGTACTTC.

As regards this clonotype: A junction end diverges from the germline sequence, so it may reflect a read error. V is TRBV7-2 and J is TRBJ1-2; a weak D match, TRBD1 (5 bases). This CDR3 is built from 12 residues. The germline V gene has CDR1 SGHTA and CDR2 FQGNSA. The CDR3 DNA reads TGTGCCAGTAGCTCGTACAGGAGCCACTACACCTTC. It is translated as CASSSYRSHYTF.

The chain recombines TRBV4-2 with TRBJ2-5, with 8 bases identical to TRBD2. V was pared by 4 bases and J by 5 bases, with 6 bases of the junction left unmatched. This CDR3 is 14 amino acids long. Per the germline V gene, CDR1 is LGHNA and CDR2 is YNFKEQ. The CDR3 nucleotides read TGTGCCAGCAGCCGACGTAGCGGGATGGAGACCCAGTACTTC. Translated: CASSRRSGMETQYF.

In its sample, this clonotype was seen many times. This chain connects TRBV2 to TRBJ2-5; D ambiguous. Trimming pared 0 bases from V and 5 bases from J, leaving 4 bases between. Germline CDR1 is SNHLY and CDR2 is FYNNEI. The CDR3 contains 12 residues. DNA for the CDR3: TGTGCCAGCAGTGAAGCTGGGGAGACCCAGTACTTC. The encoded protein is CASSEAGETQYF.

This clonotype was seen a single time. V gene TRBV6-5 combines with J gene TRBJ2-5, with 13 bases matching TRBD2. The CDR3 extends over 16 amino acids. V shed 6 bases and J 3 bases; nucleotides not matched to a gene: 7. Germline values: CDR1 MNHEY, CDR2 SVGAGI. The CDR3 nucleotides read TGTGCCAGCAGACGGACCGGGACTAGCGGGGAAGAGACCCAGTACTTC. It yields the protein CASRRTGTSGEETQYF.

The rearrangement joins TRBV20-1 to TRBJ2-7; 8 positions agree with TRBD1. This CDR3 spans 16 amino acids. Germline assignment: CDR1 DFQATT and CDR2 SNEGSKA (reference sequence). The junction had 10 bases not matched to a gene; V was cut back by 0 bases and J by 3 bases. CDR3 amino acids: CSARDGQGSGYYEQYF. CDR3 in DNA: TGCAGTGCTAGAGATGGACAGGGCTCAGGCTACTACGAGCAGTACTTC.